The present T cell receptor (beta chain) was sequenced within a study of T cells in tumors after PD-1 blockade. The study, taken as a whole, reports: Some novel exhausted tumor clones appeared in pre-treatment blood, suggesting peripheral recruitment.

Per germline, CDR1 SQVTM and CDR2 ANQGSEA. Trimming stripped 7 bases from V and 0 bases from J, with 9 bases between. This CDR3 contains 13 residues. TCRdb keeps only in-frame clones here, not all; method: immunoSEQ multiplex PCR. This table holds several thousand clones, roughly three fifths found once. As concerns this clone: Its antigen is unknown.

Tumor biopsies came from the same primary tumor site before and after PD-1 blockade. The source of this sequence is a human donor with basal cell carcinoma. The chain links TRBV29-1 to TRBJ1-4; D is unclear. Sequenced material: tumor tissue, taken after anti-PD-1 treatment. This CDR3 is CSARDSTNEKLFF. The CDR3 DNA reads TGCAGCGCCCGGGATTCAACTAATGAAAAACTGTTTTTT.